These 19 T cell receptor beta chains came from one sample sequenced in a study of T cell repertoires in cytomegalovirus infection. No antigen is known for these receptors. TCRdb itself ran the reads through MiXCR, one entry per CDR3 protein. The sample shows about 110,000 distinct CDR3 sequences, around 45% of them seen only once. The material sequenced was CD8+ T cells from cultured PBMCs, taken from culture after CMV antigen stimulation. Receptor source: a human donor in good health (CMV status not recorded). Some clones in this sample may be carry-over from other donors' samples.

This chain links TRBV7-6 with TRBJ2-1, with D tentatively TRBD1 (6 bases). CDR1 is SGHVS, CDR2 FNYEAQ, per germline. The germline V and J ends were trimmed by 5 bases and 7 bases, with 12 bases remaining between them. The CDR3 extends over 13 amino acids. CDR3 DNA: TGTGCCAGCAGCCCCCAAGGACAGAATGAGCAGTTCTTC. Amino acid sequence: CASSPQGQNEQFF.

This clonotype has just a few counts. The V call is TRBV7-8, the J call TRBJ1-1; D is undetermined. Trimming shortened V by 4 bases and J by 0 bases, and 12 bases separated the two germline ends. CDR1 SGHVS and CDR2 FQNEAQ come from the germline V gene. The CDR3 is 15 residues long. Here the CDR3 reads CASSSSPVLNTEAFF. DNA for the CDR3: TGTGCCAGCAGCTCGTCTCCAGTGCTGAACACTGAAGCTTTCTTT.

The chain carries TRBV20-1 and TRBJ1-2, with TRBD1 as a possible D gene (5 bases). The V end lost 6 bases, the J end lost 2 bases, and 22 bases lay between the germline ends. Germline V gives CDR1 DFQATT, CDR2 SNEGSKA (reference sequence). The CDR3 contains 16 residues. The chain's CDR3 is CSADPGLQHRNYGYTF. The CDR3 region has the DNA TGCAGTGCGGATCCGGGACTTCAACATAGGAACTATGGCTACACCTTC.

J is TRBJ1-1 and V is TRBV2, with TRBD1 identical over 9 bases. The junction had 7 bases not matched to a gene; V was cut back by 2 bases and J by 3 bases. CDR3 size: 16 residues. Germline values: CDR1 SNHLY, CDR2 FYNNEI. The CDR3 sequence is CASSERGWDRDTEAFF. The CDR3 DNA reads TGTGCCAGCAGTGAAAGGGGCTGGGACAGGGACACTGAAGCTTTCTTT. The full variable domain, with the rest looked up from reference TRBV2 and TRBJ1-1, is EPEVTQTPSHQVTQMGQEVILRCVPISNHLYFYWYRQILGQKVEFLVSFYNNEISEKSEIFDDQFSVERPDGSNFTLKIRSTKLEDSAMYFCASSERGWDRDTEAFFGQGTRLTVV.

The chain uses TRBV7-6 and TRBJ2-1; TRBD2 agrees at 7 bases. Germline V gene lookup returns CDR1 SGHVS and CDR2 FNYEAQ. The CDR3 runs to 16 residues. V lost 2 bases, J lost 6 bases, and 10 bases stayed unmatched. The CDR3 region is CASSLYSSGRVNEQFF. The CDR3 bases are TGTGCCAGCAGCTTATATTCTAGCGGACGCGTCAATGAGCAGTTCTTC.

This clonotype was seen only a few times. The chain couples TRBV29-1 to TRBJ1-1; the D is unclear. Germline CDR1 is SQVTM and CDR2 is ANQGSEA. The germline V and J ends were trimmed by 6 bases and 4 bases, with 12 bases remaining between them. This CDR3 is built from 12 residues. The CDR3 loop is CSVGVDLTEAFF. As DNA, the CDR3 is TGCAGCGTCGGCGTTGACCTCACTGAAGCTTTCTTT.

In this sample, this clonotype turned up a few times. This chain's CDR3 is CASKPGLAGVWEQFF. Written as DNA, the CDR3 is TGTGCCAGTAAACCGGGACTAGCGGGGGTGTGGGAGCAGTTCTTC. The rearrangement joins TRBV28 to TRBJ2-1; the match to TRBD2 covers 14 bases. The ends lost 9 bases at V and 10 bases at J; junction bases unmatched: 11. This CDR3 comprises 15 residues. Germline V gene lookup returns CDR1 MDHEN and CDR2 SYDVKM.

V is TRBV7-9 and J is TRBJ2-1; no clear D gene. CDR1 SEHNR and CDR2 FQNEAQ come from the germline V gene (reference sequence). The V and J ends lost 5 bases and 8 bases respectively, with 19 bases between them. This CDR3 has 15 amino acids. DNA of the CDR3: TGTGCCAGCAGCCAAAGAGTCCAATTAGGCGATGAGCAGTTCTTC. Translating it yields CASSQRVQLGDEQFF.

The J gene is TRBJ1-2, the V gene TRBV7-9, with 9 bases fitting TRBD1. The germline V gene encodes CDR1 SEHNR and CDR2 FQNEAQ (reference sequence). This CDR3 contains 14 residues. V lost 5 bases and J lost 5; bases outside the gene matches: 6. CDR3 residues: CASSTPGQGYGYTF. The CDR3 bases are TGTGCCAGCAGCACTCCGGGACAGGGATATGGCTACACCTTC.

The chain joins TRBV7-3 to TRBJ2-1; weak D call: TRBD2 (7 bases). The CDR3 is made up of 14 amino acids. V gave up 5 bases and J gave up 6 bases, with 14 bases separating them. Germline-derived CDR1 and CDR2 are SGHTA and FQGTGA. In DNA, the CDR3 is TGTGCCAGCAGCCTAGGGGGGGCGGTCAATGAGCAGTTCTTC. This codes for CASSLGGAVNEQFF.

The chain combines TRBV6-2 or TRBV6-3 with TRBJ1-1; maybe TRBD1 (5 bases). The CDR3 spans 13 residues. Germline values: CDR1 MNHEY, CDR2 SVGEGT. V lost 6 bases and J 2 bases, leaving 10 bases between the germline ends. As DNA, the CDR3 is TGTGCCAGCAGGCCGGGACTTAACACTGAAGCTTTCTTT. This translates into CASRPGLNTEAFF.

This clonotype turned up a few times. The DNA of the CDR3 is TGTGCCAGCAGTTTTACCGGGACAGGGGGTGAGACCCAGTACTTC. Translated, it gives CASSFTGTGGETQYF. The J gene is TRBJ2-5, the V gene TRBV27, with 11 bases aligning to TRBD1. The length of the CDR3 is 15 residues. Germline loops: CDR1 MNHEY, CDR2 SMNVEV (reference sequence). Trimming cost V 3 bases and J 5 bases; bases outside gene matches: 5.

This clonotype was recorded only once. The rearrangement uses TRBV27 and TRBJ1-6; TRBD1 agrees at 9 bases. Germline V gene lookup returns CDR1 MNHEY and CDR2 SMNVEV (reference sequence). The trim removed 2 bases at V and 7 bases at J, leaving 6 bases unmatched. This CDR3 has 16 amino acids. CDR3 nucleotides: TGTGCCAGCAGTTTACCGGGGACAGGGTTGAATTCACCCCTCCACTTT. Its protein is CASSLPGTGLNSPLHF.

The chain carries TRBV12-3 or TRBV12-4 and TRBJ2-3; D call uncertain. The CDR3 covers 14 residues. V lost 3 bases to trimming and J lost 0 bases, with 7 bases between them. Written as DNA, the CDR3 is TGTGCCAGCAGTTTTTGGGAAAGCACAGATACGCAGTATTTT. Its translation is CASSFWESTDTQYF.

This clonotype was recorded at least ten times. The V call is TRBV12-3 or TRBV12-4, the J call TRBJ2-4, with a weak D call TRBD2 (6 bases). The CDR3 has 17 residues. The V end lost 6 bases, the J end lost 8 bases, and 26 bases lay between the germline ends. CDR3 sequence (DNA): TGTGCCAGCAGATCCCTCTCGTCGGGGGTCGATAGGGACATTCAGTACTTC. This codes for CASRSLSSGVDRDIQYF.

The chain has TRBV27 and TRBJ2-5, with TRBD2 identical over 10 bases. With 5 bases clipped from V and 2 bases from J, the junction kept 5 bases outside the gene matches. The CDR3 is 15 residues long. Germline V gives CDR1 MNHEY, CDR2 SMNVEV (reference sequence). The CDR3 DNA is TGTGCCAGCAGTCTCGGACTAGCGGCTCAAGAGACCCAGTACTTC. It is translated as CASSLGLAAQETQYF.

V gene TRBV7-9 combines with J gene TRBJ1-4; TRBD1 is a possible D gene (6 bases). The V gene's germline CDR1 is SEHNR and CDR2 FQNEAQ (reference sequence). Trimming took off 6 bases at V and 0 bases at J, with 11 bases between the two ends. The CDR3 loop spans 15 amino acids. The CDR3 sequence: CASREGTTTNEKLFF. CDR3 sequence (DNA): TGTGCCAGCAGGGAGGGGACAACAACTAATGAAAAACTGTTTTTT.

This clonotype was counted only a few times. The chain recombines TRBV4-1 with TRBJ2-2; D ambiguous. The germline gives CDR1 MGHRA, CDR2 YSYEKL. V lost 0 bases to trimming and J lost 2 bases, with 7 bases between them. The CDR3 covers 15 residues. The DNA for the CDR3 is TGCGCCAGCAGCCAAGAACCCGACAACACCGGGGAGCTGTTTTTT. The encoded protein is CASSQEPDNTGELFF.

The V and J genes are TRBV11-1 and TRBJ2-3; 10 bases are a match to TRBD1. CDR3 length: 17 amino acids. With 0 bases clipped from V and 2 bases from J, the junction kept 5 bases outside the gene matches. The germline V gene has CDR1 SGHAT and CDR2 FQDESV (reference sequence). The CDR3 bases are TGTGCCAGCAGCTTAGCGGCCGGGACAGGGGTCACAGATACGCAGTATTTT. It specifies CASSLAAGTGVTDTQYF.